This entry describes one T cell receptor beta chain. This sample is part of a study of blood T cell repertoires in COVID-19. Study in general: PBMCs, B-cell-depleted T cells, or T cells provided the cDNA or gDNA that made up the material.

Germline CDR1 is MNHEY and CDR2 is SVGAGI. The V end was cut by 2 bases, the J end by 4 bases, with 14 bases between. The CDR3 covers 15 residues. TCRdb's table, derived via immunoSEQ multiplex PCR, lists solely in-frame clones and lacks some. The profile shows about 70,000 clones, 75% to 90% of them singletons. V and J are TRBV6-5 and TRBJ1-1; D call uncertain. The sequence came from a human donor in a cohort sampled during active COVID-19. The source material was peripheral blood. The CDR3 is CASSYGPRFGTEAFF. The CDR3 nucleotides read TGTGCCAGCAGTTACGGTCCGCGGTTCGGCACTGAAGCTTTCTTT.